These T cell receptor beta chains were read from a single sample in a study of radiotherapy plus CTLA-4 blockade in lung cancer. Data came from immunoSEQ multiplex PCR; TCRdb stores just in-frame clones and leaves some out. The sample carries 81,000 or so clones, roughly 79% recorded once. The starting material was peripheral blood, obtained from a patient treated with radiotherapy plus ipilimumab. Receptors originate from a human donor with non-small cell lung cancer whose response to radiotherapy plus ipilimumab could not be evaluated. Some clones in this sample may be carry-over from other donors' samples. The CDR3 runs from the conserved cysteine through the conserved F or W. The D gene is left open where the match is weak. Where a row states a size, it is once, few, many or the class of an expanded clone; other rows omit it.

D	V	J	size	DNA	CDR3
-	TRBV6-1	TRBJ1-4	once	TGTGCCAGCAGTGGAGGGATCTCAACTAATGAAAAACTGTTTTTT	CASSGGISTNEKLFF
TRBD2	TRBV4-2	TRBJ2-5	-	TGTGCCAGCAGCCAAGATCTGTTGGCGACTAGCGGGGGAGGGGAAGAGACCCAGTACTTC	CASSQDLLATSGGGEETQYF
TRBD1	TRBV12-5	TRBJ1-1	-	TGTGCTAGTGGGAGGACAGGGGGCGGCACTGAAGCTTTCTTT	CASGRTGGGTEAFF
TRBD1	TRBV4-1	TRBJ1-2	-	TGCGCCAGCAGCCAATACAGGGGGCGCAAATATGGCTACACCTTC	CASSQYRGRKYGYTF
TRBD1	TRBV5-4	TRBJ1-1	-	TGTGCCAGCAGCTTAGGGACAGGGGGAGTTTTGAACACTGAAGCTTTCTTT	CASSLGTGGVLNTEAFF
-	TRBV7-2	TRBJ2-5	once	TGTGCCAGCACCCTAGGGGGGACCCAGTACTTC	CASTLGGTQYF
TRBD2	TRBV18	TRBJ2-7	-	TGTGCCAGCTCACAGAGCGGGGTAACCTACGAGCAGTACTTC	CASSQSGVTYEQYF
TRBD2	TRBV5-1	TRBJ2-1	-	TGCGCCAGCAGCCTACCTCGGGGGGGCCTTAACAATGAGCAGTTCTTC	CASSLPRGGLNNEQFF
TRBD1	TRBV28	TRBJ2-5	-	TGTGCCAGCAGTTTTCGGACAGGGAGAGGGGAGACCCAGTACTTC	CASSFRTGRGETQYF
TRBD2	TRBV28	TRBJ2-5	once	TGTGCCAGCAGCATTAGCGGGGAAGGCCAAGAGACCCAGTACTTC	CASSISGEGQETQYF
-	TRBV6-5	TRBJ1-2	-	TGTGCCAGCAGCCAGGGAGGGGGGGTAGATGGCTACACCTTC	CASSQGGGVDGYTF
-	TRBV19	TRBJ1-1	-	TGTGCCAGTAGTATAGTAATGAACACTGAAGCTTTCTTT	CASSIVMNTEAFF
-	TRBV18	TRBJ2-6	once	TGTGCCAGCTCAACACGTCCGGACATTTACAAAAGTCGGGCCAACGTCCTGACTTTC	CASSTRPDIYKSRANVLTF
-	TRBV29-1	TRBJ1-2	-	TGCAGCGTCGGGATAACTGGCTACACCTTC	CSVGITGYTF
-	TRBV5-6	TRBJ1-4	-	TGTGCCAGCAGCCGAGCACCGGGGGGAAATGAAAAACTGTTTTTT	CASSRAPGGNEKLFF
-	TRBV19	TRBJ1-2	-	TGTGCCAGTAGTATGAACACTAACTATGGCTACACCTTC	CASSMNTNYGYTF
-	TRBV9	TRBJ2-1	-	TGTGCCAGCAGCGTAAGGGACACGGTGGCCTACAATGAGCAGTTCTTC	CASSVRDTVAYNEQFF